This note documents a single TCR beta chain sequence. Its target is unknown. The data are from a study of CD8 T cells in Susac syndrome. When the RNA was reverse transcribed, random hexamers were used with an input of roughly 0.5 to 1 ug. Across 54 Vbeta and 13 Jbeta, TCR beta CDR3 was amplified with immunoSEQ multiplex PCR. MiXCR was run by TCRdb on the immunoSEQ multiplex PCR reads, yielding one entry per CDR3 protein. The sample gives a few hundred thousand distinct CDR3 sequences, approximately 95% of which show up once; around 0.082% is in the top ten. TCR beta sequencing covered blood CD8+ and CD4+ T cells. Negative isolation yielded CD8+ and CD4+ T cells; FACS enriched TEMRA cells. Study-level results: It was acknowledged in the study that the number of individuals who were included in its TCR sequencing and HLA analysis was relatively small.

Deletions cut 5 bases from V and 11 bases from J, with 13 bases between. CDR3 length: 12 amino acids. The chain uses TRBV12-3 or TRBV12-4 and TRBJ2-4; D unresolved. The sequencing input was CD4+ T cells from PBMCs. The source of this sequence is a human donor with multiple sclerosis. The CDR3 region is CASSPQVAVQYF. CDR3 bases: TGTGCCAGCAGTCCTCAGGTAGCCGTTCAGTACTTC.